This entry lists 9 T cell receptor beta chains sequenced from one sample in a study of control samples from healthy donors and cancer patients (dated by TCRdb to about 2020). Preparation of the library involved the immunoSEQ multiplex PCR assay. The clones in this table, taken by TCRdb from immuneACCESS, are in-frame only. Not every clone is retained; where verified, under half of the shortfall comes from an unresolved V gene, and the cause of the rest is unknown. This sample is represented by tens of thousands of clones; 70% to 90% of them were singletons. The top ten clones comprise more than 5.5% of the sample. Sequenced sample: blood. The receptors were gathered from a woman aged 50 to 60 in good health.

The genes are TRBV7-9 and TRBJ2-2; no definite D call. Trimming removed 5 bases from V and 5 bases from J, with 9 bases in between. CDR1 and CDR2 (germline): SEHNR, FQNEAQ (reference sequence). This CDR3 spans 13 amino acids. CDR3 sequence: CASSSPRTGELFF. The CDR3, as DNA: TGTGCCAGCAGCAGCCCGCGGACCGGGGAGCTGTTTTTT.

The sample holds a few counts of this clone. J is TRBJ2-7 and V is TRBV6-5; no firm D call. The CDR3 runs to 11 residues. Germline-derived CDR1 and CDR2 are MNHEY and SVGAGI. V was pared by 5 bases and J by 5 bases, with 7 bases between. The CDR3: CASSTQDEQYF. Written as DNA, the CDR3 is TGTGCCAGCAGTACCCAGGACGAGCAGTACTTC.

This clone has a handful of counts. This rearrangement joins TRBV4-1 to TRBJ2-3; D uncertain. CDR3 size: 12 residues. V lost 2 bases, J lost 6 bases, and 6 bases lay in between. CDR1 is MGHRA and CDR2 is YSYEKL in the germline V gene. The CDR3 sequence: CASSQLDDTQYF. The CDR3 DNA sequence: TGCGCCAGCAGCCAATTAGACGATACGCAGTATTTT.

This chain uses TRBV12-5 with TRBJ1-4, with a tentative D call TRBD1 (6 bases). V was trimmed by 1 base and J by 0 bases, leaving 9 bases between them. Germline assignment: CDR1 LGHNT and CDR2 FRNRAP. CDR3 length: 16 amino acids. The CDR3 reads CASGLGQAATNEKLFF. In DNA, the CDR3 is TGTGCTAGTGGTTTGGGACAGGCTGCAACTAATGAAAAACTGTTTTTT.

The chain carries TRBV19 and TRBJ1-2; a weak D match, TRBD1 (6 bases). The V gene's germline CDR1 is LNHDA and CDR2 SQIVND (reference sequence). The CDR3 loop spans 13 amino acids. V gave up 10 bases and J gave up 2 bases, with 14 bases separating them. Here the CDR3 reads CATHRTANYGYTF. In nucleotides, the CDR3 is TGTGCCACCCACCGGACAGCGAACTATGGCTACACCTTC.

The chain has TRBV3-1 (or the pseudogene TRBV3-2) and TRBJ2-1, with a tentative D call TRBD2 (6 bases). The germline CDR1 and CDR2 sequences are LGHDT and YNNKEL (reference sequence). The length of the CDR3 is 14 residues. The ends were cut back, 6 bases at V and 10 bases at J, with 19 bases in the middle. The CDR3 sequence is CASRKREGGGEQFF. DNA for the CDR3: TGTGCCAGCAGGAAAAGAGAGGGAGGAGGCGAGCAGTTCTTC.

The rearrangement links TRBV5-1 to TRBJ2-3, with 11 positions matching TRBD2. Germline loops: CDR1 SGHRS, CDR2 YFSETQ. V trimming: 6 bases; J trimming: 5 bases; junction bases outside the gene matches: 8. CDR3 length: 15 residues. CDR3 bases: TGCGCCAGCAAATTAGCGGGGGGGTTAGTAGATACGCAGTATTTT. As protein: CASKLAGGLVDTQYF.

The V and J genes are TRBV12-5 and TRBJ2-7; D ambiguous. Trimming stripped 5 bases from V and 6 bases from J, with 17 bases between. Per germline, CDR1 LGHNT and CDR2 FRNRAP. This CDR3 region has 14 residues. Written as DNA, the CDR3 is TGTGCTAGTGGTAAGATTTCAACGGCCCTCGAGCAGTACTTC. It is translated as CASGKISTALEQYF. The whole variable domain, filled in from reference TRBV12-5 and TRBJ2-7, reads DARVTQTPRHKVTEMGQEVTMRCQPILGHNTVFWYRQTMMQGLELLAYFRNRAPLDDSGMPKDRFSAEMPDATLATLKIQPSEPRDSAVYFCASGKISTALEQYFGPGTRLTVT.

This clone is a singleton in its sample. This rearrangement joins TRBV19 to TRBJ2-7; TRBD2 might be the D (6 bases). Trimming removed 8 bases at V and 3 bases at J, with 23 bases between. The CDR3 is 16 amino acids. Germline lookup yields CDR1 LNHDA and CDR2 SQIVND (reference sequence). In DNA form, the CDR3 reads TGTGCCAGTTCAGATCCCAATGCGGGGAGTCACTACGAGCAGTACTTC. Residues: CASSDPNAGSHYEQYF. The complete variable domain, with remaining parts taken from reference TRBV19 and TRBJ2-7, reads DGGITQSPKYLFRKEGQNVTLSCEQNLNHDAMYWYRQDPGQGLRLIYYSQIVNDFQKGDIAEGYSVSREKKESFPLTVTSAQKNPTAFYLCASSDPNAGSHYEQYFGPGTRLTVT.